Below, 5 T cell receptor beta chains from the same sample are listed, as sequenced in a study of CD8 T cells in Susac syndrome. After extraction with the RNeasy kit, about 0.5 to 1 ug of the RNA was reverse transcribed using random hexamers. TCRdb recomputed calls from the immunoSEQ multiplex PCR reads with MiXCR, one row per CDR3 protein. This sample has some 200,000 distinct CDR3 sequences, with around 96% found just once. Specimen: CD4+ T cells from PBMCs. These receptor sequences come from a human donor in good health.

DNA for the CDR3: TGCAGCGTCCGACGCGGCGGGAACACTGAAGCTTTCTTT. Amino acid sequence: CSVRRGGNTEAFF. The rearrangement joins TRBV29-1 to TRBJ1-1; D is uncertain. Germline V gene data show CDR1 as SQVTM and CDR2 as ANQGSEA. V lost 6 bases to trimming and J lost 1 base, with 12 bases between them. This CDR3 has 13 amino acids.

The chain has TRBV6-1 and TRBJ2-3; D gene unclear. Germline CDR1 is MNHNS and CDR2 is SASEGT. Trimming took off 4 bases at V and 4 bases at J, with 12 bases between the two ends. The CDR3 runs to 14 residues. The CDR3 protein is CASSAQSGADTQYF. For the CDR3, the DNA is TGTGCCAGCAGTGCCCAGTCTGGTGCAGATACGCAGTATTTT.

J is TRBJ2-3 and V is TRBV29-1; the D gene is possibly TRBD1 (6 bases). V lost 5 bases, J lost 4 bases, and 7 bases lay in between. This CDR3 comprises 11 residues. The V gene's germline CDR1 is SQVTM and CDR2 ANQGSEA. This CDR3 reads CSVQGPDTQYF. The CDR3 DNA is TGCAGCGTTCAGGGGCCAGATACGCAGTATTTT.

The chain is built from TRBV3-1 and TRBJ2-5, with D perhaps TRBD1 (5 bases). The ends were cut back, 8 bases at V and 5 bases at J, with 9 bases in the middle. The length of the CDR3 is 11 residues. CDR1 and CDR2 (germline): LGHDT, YNNKEL (reference sequence). CDR3 DNA: TGTGCCAGCGGTAGGGGCGAGACCCAGTACTTC. Translated, it gives CASGRGETQYF.

As for this clonotype: One end of the junction does not line up with germline, which may come from a read error. The rearrangement uses TRBV5-1 and TRBJ1-1; D perhaps matches TRBD1 (5 bases). Germline V lookup: CDR1 SGHRS, CDR2 YFSETQ. CDR3 length equals 14 residues. The CDR3 DNA sequence: TGCGCCAGCAGCTTGAGTTTCTCGGGGACTGAAGTTTTCTTT. This gives the protein CASSLSFSGTEVFF.